These 32 T cell receptor beta chains were sequenced from one sample in a study of metastatic and nonmetastatic thyroid tumors. TCRdb ran MiXCR on the PCR reads. The profile covers 9,500 to 15,000 clones, with roughly 33% appearing a single time and approximately 12% taken by the ten largest. Among the patients, none had received any treatment before thyroid surgery. The sample comprised tumor tissue. The receptors shown here come from a female donor with papillary thyroid cancer or a benign thyroid nodule (not recorded which). Some clones in this sample may be carry-over from other donors' samples.

This clone came up a few times. The CDR3 DNA follows: TGTGCCAGCAGTGAAACTAGCGGGAGCTCCTACGAGCAGTACTTC. Translation gives CASSETSGSSYEQYF. This chain joins TRBV6-1 and TRBJ2-7, with 11 positions matching TRBD2. Germline loops: CDR1 MNHNS, CDR2 SASEGT. J gave up 0 bases and V 2 bases, and 0 bases lay outside the gene matches. This CDR3 comprises 15 residues.

This clone was found a few times. This chain joins TRBV6-2 or TRBV6-3 and TRBJ2-3; 7 nucleotides line up with TRBD1. V lost 6 bases, J lost 0 bases, and 6 bases stayed unmatched. Germline V gene sequence: CDR1 MNHEY, CDR2 SVGEGT. This CDR3 is 15 amino acids long. CDR3 sequence (DNA): TGTGCCAGCAGCCCGGGACAGTTTAGCACAGATACGCAGTATTTT. Amino acid sequence: CASSPGQFSTDTQYF.

This clone was seen more than once but under ten times. One end of the junction varies from germline; a read error may be responsible. The chain has TRBV2 and TRBJ2-1; TRBD2 matches at 14 bases. The CDR3 totals 21 residues. The V gene's germline CDR1 is SNHLY and CDR2 FYNNEI. The CDR3: CASSVRLTSGRARGSYNEQSF. The CDR3 DNA is TGTGCCAGCAGTGTCCGATTGACTAGCGGGAGGGCCCGGGGATCCTACAATGAGCAGTCCTTC. Full variable domain (rest looked up from reference TRBV2 and TRBJ2-1): EPEVTQTPSHQVTQMGQEVILRCVPISNHLYFYWYRQILGQKVEFLVSFYNNEISEKSEIFDDQFSVERPDGSNFTLKIRSTKLEDSAMYFCASSVRLTSGRARGSYNEQSFGPGTRLTVL.

This clone was observed at least ten times. V usage is TRBV18 and J usage is TRBJ2-7; D possibly corresponds to TRBD1 (6 bases). Germline CDR1 KGHSH, CDR2 LQKENI. This CDR3 contains 13 residues. Trimming stripped 2 bases from V and 4 bases from J, with 9 bases between. CDR3: CASSPGQTYEQYF. The CDR3, as DNA: TGTGCCAGCTCACCAGGACAGACTTACGAGCAGTACTTC.

This clone was seen just once. The V gene is TRBV30, the J gene TRBJ1-1; D not resolved. CDR1 and CDR2 from the germline V gene are GTSNPN and SVGIG (reference sequence). This CDR3 region has 14 residues. The ends were cut back, 0 bases at V and 0 bases at J, with 8 bases in the middle. CDR3 bases: TGTGCCTGGAGTGTGGGCGGGATGAACACTGAAGCTTTCTTT. It yields the protein CAWSVGGMNTEAFF.

This clone has ten or more counts. This chain uses TRBV7-9 with TRBJ1-2, with 9 positions matching TRBD1. V lost 2 bases and J lost 3; bases outside the gene matches: 10. The CDR3 covers 17 residues. From germline, CDR1 is SEHNR and CDR2 FQNEAQ (reference sequence). In DNA form, the CDR3 reads TGTGCCAGCAGCTTAAGACTTAGGACAGGGGCGGACTATGGCTACACCTTC. The encoded protein is CASSLRLRTGADYGYTF.

This clone was detected many times. This chain joins TRBV27 and TRBJ2-1, with 12 bases that match TRBD2. With 7 bases clipped from V and 4 bases from J, the junction kept 8 bases outside the gene matches. Germline values: CDR1 MNHEY, CDR2 SMNVEV (reference sequence). This CDR3 is built from 16 residues. For the CDR3, the DNA is TGTGCCAGCAAGACCTCCGGGACTAGCGGGTACAATGAGCAGTTCTTC. This codes for CASKTSGTSGYNEQFF.

This clone came up many times. The CDR3 nucleotides read TGTGCCAGCAGTTTATCGCGCAGGGGGAATGAAAAACTGTTTTTT. It yields the protein CASSLSRRGNEKLFF. The chain employs TRBV27 and TRBJ1-4; 7 bases are shared with TRBD1. V dropped 0 bases and J dropped 5; count of bases not matched to a gene: 3. Germline V gives CDR1 MNHEY, CDR2 SMNVEV (reference sequence). The CDR3 extends over 15 amino acids.

This clone rates as medium-sized (0.01 to 0.1%). The chain joins TRBV28 to TRBJ2-7; TRBD1 might be the D (5 bases). Germline CDR1 is MDHEN and CDR2 is SYDVKM. The ends were cut back, 6 bases at V and 0 bases at J, with 12 bases in the middle. The CDR3 spans 14 residues. The CDR3 here is CASRKGPSSYEQYF. CDR3 nucleotides: TGTGCCAGCAGGAAGGGGCCGTCCTCCTACGAGCAGTACTTC.

This clone was observed a handful of times. The CDR3 protein is CASSIETNSPLHF. The CDR3 coding sequence is TGTGCCAGTAGTATAGAGACGAATTCACCCCTCCACTTT. V gene TRBV19 combines with J gene TRBJ1-6; D is unclear. The germline CDR1 and CDR2 sequences are LNHDA and SQIVND (reference sequence). The V gene lost 0 bases and the J gene lost 7 bases, with 4 bases spanning the gap. CDR3 length equals 13 residues. The whole variable domain, remainder taken from reference TRBV19 and TRBJ1-6, is DGGITQSPKYLFRKEGQNVTLSCEQNLNHDAMYWYRQDPGQGLRLIYYSQIVNDFQKGDIAEGYSVSREKKESFPLTVTSAQKNPTAFYLCASSIETNSPLHFGNGTRLTVT.

This clone was detected a few times. J is TRBJ2-7 and V is TRBV6-2 or TRBV6-3; the D gene could be TRBD1 or TRBD2 (6 bases each). V lost 0 bases to trimming and J lost 0 bases, with 15 bases between them. Germline V gene data show CDR1 as MNHEY and CDR2 as SVGEGT. The CDR3 is 17 residues long. CDR3 nucleotides: TGTGCCAGCAGTTACTCCTTTCGGGGGCTAAGCTCCTACGAGCAGTACTTC. It translates to CASSYSFRGLSSYEQYF.

The chain uses TRBV5-8 and TRBJ1-5, with a weak D call TRBD1 (5 bases). Trimming pared 1 base from V and 2 bases from J, leaving 7 bases between. This CDR3 is built from 14 residues. CDR1 SGHTS and CDR2 YDEGEE come from the germline V gene. CDR3 protein: CASSLSQGNQPQHF. For the CDR3, the DNA is TGTGCCAGCAGCTTGTCACAGGGCAATCAGCCCCAGCATTTT.

This clone occurred once. The rearrangement joins TRBV30 to TRBJ2-3; 10 nucleotides line up with TRBD2. The germline V gene has CDR1 GTSNPN and CDR2 SVGIG (reference sequence). The V segment lost 5 bases and the J segment 5 bases; nucleotides outside the gene matches: 7. The CDR3 extends over 14 amino acids. The chain's CDR3 is CAWALAGVRDTQYF. CDR3 bases: TGTGCCTGGGCGCTAGCGGGAGTTAGAGATACGCAGTATTTT.

This clone was recorded many times. The rearrangement links TRBV4-1 to TRBJ1-1, with 7 bases matching TRBD1. This CDR3 comprises 13 residues. Per germline, CDR1 MGHRA and CDR2 YSYEKL. Trimming at V came to 4 bases and at J to 3 bases, leaving 2 bases not matched to a gene. This chain's CDR3 is CASSLQGDTEAFF. The CDR3 nucleotides read TGCGCCAGCAGCCTCCAGGGGGACACTGAAGCTTTCTTT.

This clone was seen a few times. The chain combines TRBV18 with TRBJ2-7, with 7 bases aligning to TRBD1. Per germline, CDR1 KGHSH and CDR2 LQKENI. J gave up 2 bases and V 3 bases, and 4 bases lay outside the gene matches. The CDR3 extends over 14 amino acids. CDR3 sequence (DNA): TGTGCCAGCTCACCCCGGGACAGAACCTACGAGCAGTACTTC. Translation: CASSPRDRTYEQYF.

The chain links TRBV18 to TRBJ2-7; the D is unclear. Germline V gene sequence: CDR1 KGHSH, CDR2 LQKENI. The CDR3 runs to 14 residues. The ends were cut back, 3 bases at V and 0 bases at J, with 9 bases in the middle. CDR3 sequence (DNA): TGTGCCAGCTCACCCCGCCCCGACTCCTACGAGCAGTACTTC. Translated: CASSPRPDSYEQYF.

V usage is TRBV5-8 and J usage is TRBJ2-3; 7 positions agree with TRBD2. The CDR3 totals 14 residues. Germline values: CDR1 SGHTS, CDR2 YDEGEE. V was clipped by 6 bases and J by 4 bases; unmatched bases: 8. This chain's CDR3 is CASNSAGPADTQYF. In DNA form, the CDR3 reads TGTGCCAGCAACTCAGCGGGACCCGCAGATACGCAGTATTTT. Complete variable domain (other parts from reference TRBV5-8 and TRBJ2-3): EAGVTQSPTHLIKTRGQQATLRCSPISGHTSVYWYQQALGLGLQFLLWYDEGEERNRGNFPPRFSGRQFPNYSSELNVNALELEDSALYLCASNSAGPADTQYFGPGTRLTVL.

The chain combines TRBV6-2 or TRBV6-3 with TRBJ1-2, with D hard to call. V was pared by 0 bases and J by 3 bases, with 11 bases between. The CDR3 is made up of 15 amino acids. From germline, CDR1 is MNHEY and CDR2 SVGEGT. The CDR3 sequence: CASSYSKFVYYGYTF. The CDR3 DNA reads as TGTGCCAGCAGTTACTCGAAGTTCGTATACTATGGCTACACCTTC.

This clone has at least ten counts. A much larger clone sits a single nucleotide away, making a read error possible. Distinct nucleotide sequences in the sample also encode this CDR3. The chain has TRBV10-2 and TRBJ2-6; the D call may be TRBD1 or TRBD2 (5 bases each). CDR1 WSHSY and CDR2 SAAADI come from the germline V gene. The CDR3 is 16 amino acids. The CDR3 sequence: CASSESGVSGANALTF. Written as DNA, the CDR3 is TGCGCCAGCAGTGAGTCCGGGGTGTCTGGGGCCAACGCCCTGACTTTC.

This clone was seen more than once but under ten times. This sequence joins TRBV28 and TRBJ1-2; tentatively, D is TRBD1 (6 bases). The length of the CDR3 is 13 residues. Germline V gene sequence: CDR1 MDHEN, CDR2 SYDVKM. The V end lost 6 bases, the J end lost 8 bases, and 16 bases lay between the germline ends. CDR3 protein: CASRSSRGDGYTF. The CDR3 nucleotides are TGTGCCAGCAGATCTTCCAGGGGCGACGGCTACACCTTC.

This clone has a count of ten or more. Sequence at one end of the junction differs from germline and may be a read error. Other DNA sequences from this sample encode an identical CDR3 as well. The chain carries TRBV7-7 and TRBJ2-2; D remains unclear. The germline CDR1 and CDR2 sequences are SSHAT and FNYEAQ (reference sequence). The CDR3 totals 16 residues. The CDR3 DNA reads TGTGCTAGCAGCTTAGCCCGGGCCACGAACACCGGGGAGCTGTTTTTT. Protein product: CASSLARATNTGELFF.

The chain recombines TRBV5-6 with TRBJ2-7; TRBD2 aligns across 8 bases. This CDR3 has 15 amino acids. CDR1 is SGHDT, CDR2 YYEEEE, per germline. After removal of 6 bases from V and 4 bases from J, the junction contained 12 bases not matched to a gene. The chain's CDR3 is CASTPLLAGHYEQYF. CDR3 sequence (DNA): TGTGCCAGCACCCCCCTGCTAGCGGGTCATTACGAGCAGTACTTC.

This clone appeared a few times. This may arise from a read error, as a much more abundant clone is one base away. V usage is TRBV20-1 and J usage is TRBJ1-3, with a weak D call TRBD1 (6 bases). The CDR3 consists of 14 residues. CDR1 and CDR2 from the germline V gene are DFQATT and SNEGSKA (reference sequence). The CDR3 sequence: CSARLGGAGNTICF. As DNA, the CDR3 is TGCAGTGCTAGACTAGGGGGGGCTGGAAACACCATATGTTTT.

The J gene is TRBJ1-6, the V gene TRBV11-2, with no clear D. Germline assignment: CDR1 SGHAT and CDR2 FQNNGV. This CDR3 region has 17 residues. Deletions cut 1 base from V and 7 bases from J, with 17 bases between. This CDR3 is CASSLGGQARANSPLHF. CDR3 nucleotides: TGTGCCAGCAGCTTAGGAGGGCAGGCACGGGCCAATTCACCCCTCCACTTT.

The chain employs TRBV20-1 and TRBJ2-7; D is perhaps TRBD1 or TRBD2 (5 bases each). The CDR3 contains 14 residues. CDR1 and CDR2 (germline): DFQATT, SNEGSKA (reference sequence). Trimming took 5 bases from V and 7 from J, leaving 21 bases between them. CDR3 in DNA: TGCAGTGCTCCAGTGGGATCCCGGGGCTGGGAGCAGTACTTC. This gives the protein CSAPVGSRGWEQYF.

This clone has more than one count but fewer than ten. The rearrangement links TRBV28 to TRBJ1-5; D possibly corresponds to TRBD1 (6 bases). V was pared by 6 bases and J by 4 bases, with 19 bases between. This CDR3 has 16 amino acids. Per germline, CDR1 MDHEN and CDR2 SYDVKM. CDR3 nucleotides: TGTGCCAGCAGCTTTCATACAGGGATGGGGAATCAGCCCCAGCATTTT. Its protein is CASSFHTGMGNQPQHF.

This clone was observed a few times. One end of the junction fails to match germline, which may point to a read error. The rearrangement joins TRBV6-1 to TRBJ2-5, with D unresolved. Germline loops: CDR1 MNHNS, CDR2 SASEGT. The length of the CDR3 is 16 residues. The CDR3 coding sequence is TGTGCCAGCAGTGAATTCGGTCGCTGGGTTGAAGAGACCCGGTACTTC. Protein sequence: CASSEFGRWVEETRYF.

The chain carries TRBV29-1 and TRBJ2-1, with D possibly being TRBD2 (6 bases). This CDR3 has 17 residues. Trimming took off 0 bases at V and 6 bases at J, with 21 bases between the two ends. Looked up from germline, CDR1 is SQVTM and CDR2 is ANQGSEA. CDR3 bases: TGCAGCGTTGAAGATTCACTCCTAGGGGAGGCCCTCAATGAGCAGTTCTTC. The encoded protein is CSVEDSLLGEALNEQFF.

V is TRBV6-1 and J is TRBJ1-2; the D gene is possibly TRBD1 (5 bases). The V end lost 4 bases, the J end lost 4 bases, and 16 bases lay between the germline ends. Germline V CDR1 and CDR2: MNHNS, SASEGT. The CDR3 loop spans 15 amino acids. The CDR3 sequence is CASSGGAREIYGYTF. Here the CDR3 DNA reads TGTGCCAGCAGTGGAGGGGCCCGGGAGATCTATGGCTACACCTTC.

This clone is medium-sized (0.01 to 0.1%) within its sample. The chain combines TRBV19 with TRBJ1-3, with D possibly matching TRBD1 (5 bases). The V gene's germline CDR1 is LNHDA and CDR2 SQIVND (reference sequence). CDR3 length: 16 residues. V was clipped by 1 base and J by 0 bases, with 10 bases between them. The CDR3 nucleotides read TGTGCCAGTAGTATAGTAGGGACGGGCTCTGGAAACACCATATATTTT. Translated, it gives CASSIVGTGSGNTIYF.

V and J are TRBV5-1 and TRBJ2-3, with 10 bases lining up with TRBD2. Losses at the gene ends were 3 bases for V and 2 bases for J; bases not matched to a gene: 3. CDR1 and CDR2 (germline): SGHRS, YFSETQ. The CDR3 runs 15 residues. The CDR3 here is CASSSTSGNTDTQYF. In DNA form, the CDR3 reads TGCGCCAGCAGCTCCACTAGCGGGAACACAGATACGCAGTATTTT.

This clone was observed a single time. V usage is TRBV9 and J usage is TRBJ2-3; 7 nucleotides match TRBD2. The CDR3 sequence is 14 residues long. J gave up 4 bases and V 2 bases, and 4 bases lay outside the gene matches. The germline V gene has CDR1 SGDLS and CDR2 YYNGEE. The CDR3 is CASSVSGASDTQYF. As DNA, the CDR3 is TGTGCCAGCAGCGTGAGCGGGGCTTCAGATACGCAGTATTTT.